The clone carrying this T cell receptor beta chain was picked up a small number of times. The source of the sample is a study of T cells in Graves' hyperthyroidism and ophthalmopathy. Looking at the study overall: The authors collected peripheral blood at initial diagnosis, before any treatment.

It was RNA transcripts that yielded the amplified TCR beta CDR3 regions. During a first-round RT-PCR of the TCR CDR3, the HTBI primer set was used. TCRdb reprocessed the multiplex PCR reads via MiXCR and lists one record per CDR3 protein. Of roughly 300,000 distinct CDR3 sequences listed, roughly a fifth were seen once; the top ten hold less than 65%. Losses at the gene ends were 3 bases for V and 3 bases for J; bases not matched to a gene: 5. Germline V gene sequence: CDR1 KGHDR, CDR2 SFDVKD. This CDR3 region has 17 residues. Over 18 months, lack of ophthalmopathy progression marked Graves' hyperthyroidism as stable.

The TCR sequence derives from a woman in her forties or fifties with Graves' hyperthyroidism. The sequenced sample consisted of blood. The chain combines TRBV24-1 with TRBJ2-2; 11 nucleotides line up with TRBD2. The CDR3 DNA is TGTGCCACCAGTGATCCTCTAGCGGGGGGACACACCGGGGAGCTGTTTTTT. It encodes CATSDPLAGGHTGELFF.